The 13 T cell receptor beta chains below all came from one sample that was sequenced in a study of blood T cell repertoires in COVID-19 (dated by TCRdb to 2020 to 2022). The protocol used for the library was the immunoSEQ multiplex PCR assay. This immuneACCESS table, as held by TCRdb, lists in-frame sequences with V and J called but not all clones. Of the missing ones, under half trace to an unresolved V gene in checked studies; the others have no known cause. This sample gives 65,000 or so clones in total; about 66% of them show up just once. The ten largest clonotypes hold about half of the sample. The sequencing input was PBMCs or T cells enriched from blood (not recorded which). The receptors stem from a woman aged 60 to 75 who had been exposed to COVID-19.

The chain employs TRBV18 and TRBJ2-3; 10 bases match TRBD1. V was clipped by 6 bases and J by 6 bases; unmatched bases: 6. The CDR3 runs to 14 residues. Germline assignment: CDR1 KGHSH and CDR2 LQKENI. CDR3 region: CASSRDRGLDTQYF. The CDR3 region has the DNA TGTGCCAGCTCGCGGGACAGGGGATTGGATACGCAGTATTTT.

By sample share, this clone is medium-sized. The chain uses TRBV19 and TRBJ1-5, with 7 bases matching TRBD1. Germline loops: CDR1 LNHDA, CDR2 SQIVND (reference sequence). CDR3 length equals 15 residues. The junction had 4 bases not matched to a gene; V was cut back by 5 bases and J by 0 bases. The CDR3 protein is CASSSRGLSNQPQHF. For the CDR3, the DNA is TGTGCCAGTAGTTCAAGGGGGCTTAGCAATCAGCCCCAGCATTTT.

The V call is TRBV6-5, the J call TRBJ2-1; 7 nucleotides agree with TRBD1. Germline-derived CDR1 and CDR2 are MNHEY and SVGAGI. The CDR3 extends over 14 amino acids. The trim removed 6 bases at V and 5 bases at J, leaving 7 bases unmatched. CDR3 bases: TGTGCCAGCAGACCGGACAGGTCCCACAATGAGCAGTTCTTC. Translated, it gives CASRPDRSHNEQFF.

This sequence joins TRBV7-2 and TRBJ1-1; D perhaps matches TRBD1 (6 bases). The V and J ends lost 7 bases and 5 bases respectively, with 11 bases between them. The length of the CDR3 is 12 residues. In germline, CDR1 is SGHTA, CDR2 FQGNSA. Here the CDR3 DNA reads TGTGCCAGCATATCAAGGGGGACTGAAGCTTTCTTT. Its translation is CASISRGTEAFF.

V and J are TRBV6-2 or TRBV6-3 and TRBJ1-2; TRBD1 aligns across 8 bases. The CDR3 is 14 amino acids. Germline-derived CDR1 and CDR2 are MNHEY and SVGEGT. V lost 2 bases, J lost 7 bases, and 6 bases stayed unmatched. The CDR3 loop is CASSYVGQGTGYTF. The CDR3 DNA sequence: TGTGCCAGCAGTTACGTTGGACAGGGAACTGGCTACACCTTC.

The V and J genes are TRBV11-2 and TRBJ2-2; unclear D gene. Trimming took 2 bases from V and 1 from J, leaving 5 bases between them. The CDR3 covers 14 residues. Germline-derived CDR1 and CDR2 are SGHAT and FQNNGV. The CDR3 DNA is TGTGCCAGCAGCTTATCCGGGAACACCGGGGAGCTGTTTTTT. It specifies CASSLSGNTGELFF.

CDR3 sequence (DNA): TGTGCCAGCAGCTTAGAGAGGAGCAATCAGCCCCAGCATTTT. Protein product: CASSLERSNQPQHF. The rearrangement joins TRBV11-2 to TRBJ1-5; D ambiguous. The CDR3 is 14 amino acids. Germline V gene sequence: CDR1 SGHAT, CDR2 FQNNGV. Trimming stripped 0 bases from V and 1 base from J, with 4 bases between.

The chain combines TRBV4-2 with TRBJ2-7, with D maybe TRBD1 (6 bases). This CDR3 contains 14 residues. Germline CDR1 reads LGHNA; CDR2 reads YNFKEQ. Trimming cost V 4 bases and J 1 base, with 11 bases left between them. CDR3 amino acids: CASSPGHASYEQYF. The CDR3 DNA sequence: TGTGCCAGCAGCCCGGGACATGCTTCCTACGAGCAGTACTTC.

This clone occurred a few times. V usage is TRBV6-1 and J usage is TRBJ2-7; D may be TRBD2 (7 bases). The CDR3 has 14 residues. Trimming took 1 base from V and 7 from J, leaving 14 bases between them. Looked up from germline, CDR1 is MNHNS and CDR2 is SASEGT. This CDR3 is CASSEGGGWGEQYF. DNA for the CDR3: TGTGCCAGCAGTGAAGGGGGGGGCTGGGGGGAGCAGTACTTC.

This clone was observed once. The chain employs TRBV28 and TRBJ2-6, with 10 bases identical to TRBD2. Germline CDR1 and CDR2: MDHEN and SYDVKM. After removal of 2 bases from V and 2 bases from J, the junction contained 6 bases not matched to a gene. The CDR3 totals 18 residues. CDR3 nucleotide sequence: TGTGCCAGCAGTTTAATTGGGCTAGCGGGGGCTGGGGCCAACGTCCTGACTTTC. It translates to CASSLIGLAGAGANVLTF.

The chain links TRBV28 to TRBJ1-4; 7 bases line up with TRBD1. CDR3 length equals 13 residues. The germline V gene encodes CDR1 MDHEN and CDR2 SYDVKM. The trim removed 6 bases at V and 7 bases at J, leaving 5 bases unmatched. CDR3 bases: TGTGCCAGCAGGGGGGCAGGGGGTGAAAAACTGTTTTTT. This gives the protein CASRGAGGEKLFF.

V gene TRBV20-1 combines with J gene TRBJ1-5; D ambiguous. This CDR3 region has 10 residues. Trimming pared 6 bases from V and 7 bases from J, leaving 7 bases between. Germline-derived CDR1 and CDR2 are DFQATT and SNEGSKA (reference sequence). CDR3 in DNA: TGCAGTGCCTCCTACCAGCCCCAGCATTTT. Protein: CSASYQPQHF.

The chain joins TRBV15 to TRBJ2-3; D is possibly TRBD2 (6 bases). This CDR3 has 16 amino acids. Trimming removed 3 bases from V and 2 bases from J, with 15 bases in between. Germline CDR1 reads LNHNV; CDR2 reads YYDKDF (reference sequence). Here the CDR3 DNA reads TGTGCCACCAGCAGCCTCGAGGGGACTTACACAGATACGCAGTATTTT. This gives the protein CATSSLEGTYTDTQYF.